Described below is a single T cell receptor (beta chain) sequence and its context. The antigen is unknown. As to time point: pre-sensitization, week 0. The treatment: therapeutic diphenylcyclopropenone sensitization with weekly scalp DPC. Extraction of total RNA was performed on unfractionated whole blood. This sample is part of a study of human T cells and chemical hapten exposure. TCRdb recomputed calls from the RACE reads with MiXCR, one row per CDR3 protein. The table includes about 120,000 distinct CDR3 sequences, roughly 13% detected once. Study conclusions and caveats: Higher patch test scores went with higher counts of PT1 expanded TCRs.

Germline values: CDR1 SEHNR, CDR2 FQNEAQ (reference sequence). The CDR3 spans 15 residues. The V segment lost 0 bases and the J segment 7 bases; nucleotides outside the gene matches: 1. This receptor was identified in a woman between 18 and 29 years old with alopecia areata. Some clones in this sample may be carry-over from other donors' samples. The chain couples TRBV7-9 to TRBJ2-4; 12 positions match TRBD1. The sequencing here drew on whole blood, taken in connection with sensitization to the hapten diphenylcyclopropenone (DPC). The CDR3 loop reads CASSLAGQGANIQYF. CDR3 nucleotides: TGTGCCAGCAGCTTAGCGGGACAGGGGGCGAACATTCAGTACTTC.